Sequencing of this T cell receptor beta chain was carried out in a study of glioma-infiltrating T cells listed by TCRdb under 2016. Background for the entire study: The study sequenced TCR alpha- and beta-chain repertoires from glioma tissue, from non-neoplastic brain tissue and from matched peripheral blood mononuclear cells. To measure divergence between tissue and blood T-cell populations, each tissue-infiltrating repertoire was compared with the peripheral blood repertoire of the same patient. The paired cohort was made up of three low-grade glioma patients, 7 to 9 primary glioblastoma patients and three non-glioma patients who contributed non-neoplastic brain tissue. Results and caveats for the whole study, not just this receptor: Group comparisons rested on small numbers: three non-neoplastic, three low-grade glioma and eight glioblastoma patients. Only a very small number of CDR3 sequences turned up in both tissue and blood, a result put down to high CDR3 diversity combined with limited sampling. VJ-independent divergence between tissue and blood was found to be below expectation in non-neoplastic patients but above expectation in all gliomas, particularly low-grade gliomas.

Concerning this clonotype: Its binding antigen is unknown. Per-base qualities were not stored, and no clone one base away is much larger.

TCR alpha and beta CDR3 regions were amplified with the iRepertoire nested amplicon-rescue multiplex PCR (arm-PCR) platform from RNA. The input for one-step reverse transcription and amplification was roughly 90-450 ng of tissue mRNA or PBMC total RNA. Following bead purification, Illumina adapters were added by a secondary multiplex PCR, and the libraries were gel-purified between 200 and 400 bp. Libraries carried internal 6-nucleotide barcodes used for demultiplexing. Libraries were sequenced on an Illumina MiSeq with 2x220 or 2x250 nucleotide paired-end reads. Turning to the authors' computational methods: Paired reads were merged using FLASH 1.2.11 and aligned with BWA-MEM to the GRCh37 human genome, and TRA and TRB reads were then extracted. An IMGT-derived reference of cassette sequences and CDR3 motifs, with pseudogenes included, was used for V and J assignment. Reads were translated in three frames, and productive CDR3s were defined as those with a C...FGXG motif and no stop codons. Clonotypes were defined as unique combinations of V-J cassette pair and CDR3 amino acid sequence. Reads were filtered by Hamming distance, with the threshold set by the sequence error rate of each sample in mapped regions. TCRdb reran the public reads through fastp at Q25 and MiXCR, keeping productive beta chains. Every entry covers one CDR3 protein and lists the most common genes and DNA from its rows. The V and J calls come from TCRdb's annotation, not from the publication. This sample has over 90,000 distinct CDR3 sequences in its table, and about 30% of those were observed once. The top ten clonotypes cover 40% to 55% of the sample.

This TCR was sampled from a human donor with low-grade glioma or glioblastoma, undergoing nonglioma brain surgery, or in good health (not recorded which). Specimen: glioma tissue, nonneoplastic brain tissue, or PBMCs (not recorded which).

The CDR3 region reads CASSFSGGRKETQYF. The sequenced DNA: TGTGCCAGCAGTTTTAGCGGGGGCCGGAAAGAGACCCAGTACTTC. The chain is made from TRBV27 and TRBJ2-5, with 9 central nucleotides matching TRBD2. The germline V gene (reference sequence) specifies MNHEY as CDR1 and SMNVEV as CDR2. V trim: 3 bases; J trim: 3 bases; unmatched bases: 5. The CDR3 contains 15 residues, cysteine and phenylalanine counted. Just CDR3 DNA is preserved here, 45 bases in frame from base 1.